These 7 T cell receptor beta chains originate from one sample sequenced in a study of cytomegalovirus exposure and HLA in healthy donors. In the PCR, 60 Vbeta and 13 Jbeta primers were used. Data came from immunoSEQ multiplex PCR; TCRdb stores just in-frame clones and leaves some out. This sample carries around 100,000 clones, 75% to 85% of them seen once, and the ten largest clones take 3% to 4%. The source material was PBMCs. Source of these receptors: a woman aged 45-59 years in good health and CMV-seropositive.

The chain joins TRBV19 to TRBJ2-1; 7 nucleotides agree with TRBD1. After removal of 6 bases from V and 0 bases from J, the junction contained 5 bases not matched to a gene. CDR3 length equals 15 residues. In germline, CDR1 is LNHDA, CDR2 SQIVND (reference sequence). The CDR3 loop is CASRKTGSSYNEQFF. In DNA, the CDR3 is TGTGCCAGTAGAAAGACAGGGAGCTCCTACAATGAGCAGTTCTTC.

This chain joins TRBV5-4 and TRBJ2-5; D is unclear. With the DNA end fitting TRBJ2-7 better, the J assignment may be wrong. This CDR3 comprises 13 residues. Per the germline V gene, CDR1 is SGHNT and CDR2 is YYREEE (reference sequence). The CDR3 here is CASSSYFSYEQYF. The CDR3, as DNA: TGTGCCAGCAGCTCGTACTTCTCCTACGAGCAGTACTTC.

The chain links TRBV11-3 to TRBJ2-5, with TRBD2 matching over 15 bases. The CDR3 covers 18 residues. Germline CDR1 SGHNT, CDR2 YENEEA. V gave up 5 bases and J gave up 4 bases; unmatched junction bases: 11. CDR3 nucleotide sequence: TGTGCCAGCAGCCCTGGACTAGCGGGAGGGCAACATTTAGAGACCCAGTACTTC. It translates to CASSPGLAGGQHLETQYF.

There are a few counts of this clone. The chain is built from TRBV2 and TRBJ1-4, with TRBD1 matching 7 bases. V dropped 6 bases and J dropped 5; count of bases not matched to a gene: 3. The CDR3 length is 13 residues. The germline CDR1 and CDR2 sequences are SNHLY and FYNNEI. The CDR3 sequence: CASRAGGNEKLFF. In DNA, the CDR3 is TGTGCCAGCAGGGCAGGGGGGAATGAAAAACTGTTTTTT. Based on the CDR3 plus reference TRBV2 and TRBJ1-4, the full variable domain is EPEVTQTPSHQVTQMGQEVILRCVPISNHLYFYWYRQILGQKVEFLVSFYNNEISEKSEIFDDQFSVERPDGSNFTLKIRSTKLEDSAMYFCASRAGGNEKLFFGSGTQLSVL.

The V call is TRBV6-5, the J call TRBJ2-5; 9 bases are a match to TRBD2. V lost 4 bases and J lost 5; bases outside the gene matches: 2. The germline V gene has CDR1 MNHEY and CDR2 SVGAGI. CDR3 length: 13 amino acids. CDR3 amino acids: CASSWTSEETQYF. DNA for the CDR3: TGTGCCAGCAGTTGGACTAGCGAGGAGACCCAGTACTTC.

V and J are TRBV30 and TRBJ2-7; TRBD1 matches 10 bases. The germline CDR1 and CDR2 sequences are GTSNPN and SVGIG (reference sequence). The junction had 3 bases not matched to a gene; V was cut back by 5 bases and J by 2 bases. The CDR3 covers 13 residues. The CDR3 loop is CAWDRGRPYEQYF. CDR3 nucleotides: TGTGCCTGGGACAGGGGGCGACCCTACGAGCAGTACTTC.

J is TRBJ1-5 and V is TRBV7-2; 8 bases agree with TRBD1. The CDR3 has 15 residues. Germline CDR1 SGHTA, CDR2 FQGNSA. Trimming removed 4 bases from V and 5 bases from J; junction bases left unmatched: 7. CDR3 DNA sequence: TGTGCCAGCAGCTCCGAGGGCAGGGGGCATCAGCCCCAGCATTTT. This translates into CASSSEGRGHQPQHF.